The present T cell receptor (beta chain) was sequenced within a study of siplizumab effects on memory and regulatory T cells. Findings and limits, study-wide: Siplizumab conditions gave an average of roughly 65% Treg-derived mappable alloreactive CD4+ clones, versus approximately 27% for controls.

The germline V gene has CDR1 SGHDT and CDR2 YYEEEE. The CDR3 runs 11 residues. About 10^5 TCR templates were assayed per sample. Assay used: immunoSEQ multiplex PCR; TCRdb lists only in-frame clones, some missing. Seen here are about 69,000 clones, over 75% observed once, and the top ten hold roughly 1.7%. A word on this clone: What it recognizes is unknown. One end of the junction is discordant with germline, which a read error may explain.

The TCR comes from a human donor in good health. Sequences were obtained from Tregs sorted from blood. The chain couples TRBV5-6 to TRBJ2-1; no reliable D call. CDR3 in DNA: TGTGCCAGCAGCCGCGGAATTGAGGAGTTCTTC. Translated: CASSRGIEEFF.